This T cell receptor beta chain was recorded in a study of Ad26.COV2.S vaccination and SARS-CoV-2 variants. Study-level information: A COV1001 Ad26.COV2.S trial-arm participant provided the sample. Donor got 5x10^10 or 1x10^11 viral particles of Ad26.COV2.S. Findings and limits, study-wide: Across vaccine and placebo recipients, the breadth of non-spike TCRs was similar.

TCRdb keeps only in-frame clones here, not all; method: immunoSEQ multiplex PCR. The sample holds about 410,000 clones, around 92% seen once. As regards this clone: The antigen remains undetermined.

Germline assignment: CDR1 SGHTA and CDR2 FQGNSA. The length of the CDR3 is 14 residues. With 3 bases removed from V and 2 bases from J, the gap between germline ends came to 10 bases. Noted treatment: 15 to 20 received Ad26.COV2.S at low or high dose, single or two shots; several received placebo; per-sample allocation not given. Following the first vaccine or placebo injection, samples were taken on day 63. Here the sequenced sample was peripheral blood, taken in a trial of Ad26.COV2.S vaccine versus placebo. This TCR derives from a person aged 18-60 years who received the Ad26.COV2.S COVID-19 vaccine or a placebo. The chain couples TRBV7-2 to TRBJ2-5; tentatively, D is TRBD1 or TRBD2 (5 bases each). The CDR3 coding sequence is TGTGCCAGCAGCTTTCGGGACCCGCAAGAGACCCAGTACTTC. As protein: CASSFRDPQETQYF.